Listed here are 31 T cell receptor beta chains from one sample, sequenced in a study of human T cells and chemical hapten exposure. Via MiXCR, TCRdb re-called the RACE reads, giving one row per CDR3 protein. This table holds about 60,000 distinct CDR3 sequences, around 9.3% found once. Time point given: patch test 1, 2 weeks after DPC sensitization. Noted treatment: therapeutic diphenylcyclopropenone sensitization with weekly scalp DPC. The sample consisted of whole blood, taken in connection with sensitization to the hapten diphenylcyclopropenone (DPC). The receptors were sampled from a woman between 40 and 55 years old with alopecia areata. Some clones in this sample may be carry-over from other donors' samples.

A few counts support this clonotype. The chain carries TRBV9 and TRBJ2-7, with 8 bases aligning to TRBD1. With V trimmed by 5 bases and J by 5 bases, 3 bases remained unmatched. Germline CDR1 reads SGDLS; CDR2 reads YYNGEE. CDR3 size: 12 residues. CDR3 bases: TGTGCCAGCAGTGCAGGGGGCCACGAGCAGTACTTC. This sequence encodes CASSAGGHEQYF.

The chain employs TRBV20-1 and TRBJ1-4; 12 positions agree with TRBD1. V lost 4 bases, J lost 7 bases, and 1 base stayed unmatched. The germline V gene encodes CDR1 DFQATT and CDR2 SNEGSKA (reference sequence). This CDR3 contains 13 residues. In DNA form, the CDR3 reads TGCAGTGCTAAGGGACAGGGGGCTGAAAAACTGTTTTTT. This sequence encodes CSAKGQGAEKLFF.

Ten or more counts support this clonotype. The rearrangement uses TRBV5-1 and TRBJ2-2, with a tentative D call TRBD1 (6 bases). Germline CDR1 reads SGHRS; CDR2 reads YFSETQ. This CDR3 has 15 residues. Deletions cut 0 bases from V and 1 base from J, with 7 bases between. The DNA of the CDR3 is TGCGCCAGCAGCTTGGGGACAGAGAACACCGGGGAGCTGTTTTTT. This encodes CASSLGTENTGELFF.

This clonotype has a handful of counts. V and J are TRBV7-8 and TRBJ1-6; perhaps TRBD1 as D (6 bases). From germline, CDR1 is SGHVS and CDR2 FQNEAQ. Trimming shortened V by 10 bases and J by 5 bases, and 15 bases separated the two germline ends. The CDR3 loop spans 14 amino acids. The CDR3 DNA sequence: TGTGCCACCAAGGACAGCCTCAATAATTCACCCCTCCACTTT. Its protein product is CATKDSLNNSPLHF.

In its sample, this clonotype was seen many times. The CDR3: CSATKGLASSYEQYF. Here the CDR3 DNA reads TGCAGTGCTACTAAGGGACTAGCCAGCTCCTACGAGCAGTACTTC. V usage is TRBV20-1 and J usage is TRBJ2-7, with 9 nucleotides matching TRBD2. The trim removed 4 bases at V and 0 bases at J, leaving 7 bases unmatched. The germline gives CDR1 DFQATT, CDR2 SNEGSKA (reference sequence). This CDR3 contains 15 residues.

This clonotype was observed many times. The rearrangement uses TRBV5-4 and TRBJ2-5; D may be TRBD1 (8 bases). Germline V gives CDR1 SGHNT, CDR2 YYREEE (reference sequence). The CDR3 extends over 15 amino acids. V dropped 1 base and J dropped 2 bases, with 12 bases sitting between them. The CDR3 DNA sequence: TGTGCCAGCAGCTTGAGCGGGACAGGACAAGAGACCCAGTACTTC. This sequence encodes CASSLSGTGQETQYF.

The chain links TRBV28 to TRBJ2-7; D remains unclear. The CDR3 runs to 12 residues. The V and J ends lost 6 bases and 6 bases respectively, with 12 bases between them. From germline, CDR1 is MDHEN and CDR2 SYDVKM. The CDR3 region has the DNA TGTGCCAGCAGCCCCCCCGGGTTCGAGCAGTACTTC. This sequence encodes CASSPPGFEQYF.

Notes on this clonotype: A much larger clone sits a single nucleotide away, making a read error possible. The CDR3 region has the DNA TGCAGTGCTAGAGCCAGCCAGCCCCAGCATTTT. Translating gives CSARASQPQHF. V gene TRBV20-1 combines with J gene TRBJ1-5; D gene ambiguous. CDR1 is DFQATT and CDR2 is SNEGSKA in the germline V gene (reference sequence). V lost 1 base and J 7 bases, leaving 5 bases between the germline ends. This CDR3 comprises 11 residues.

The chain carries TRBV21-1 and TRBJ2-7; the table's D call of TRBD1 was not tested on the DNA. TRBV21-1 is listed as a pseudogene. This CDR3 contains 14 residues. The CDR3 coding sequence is TGTGCCAGCAGTCCGGACAGATACAAGTACGAGCAGTACTTC. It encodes CASSPDRYKYEQYF.

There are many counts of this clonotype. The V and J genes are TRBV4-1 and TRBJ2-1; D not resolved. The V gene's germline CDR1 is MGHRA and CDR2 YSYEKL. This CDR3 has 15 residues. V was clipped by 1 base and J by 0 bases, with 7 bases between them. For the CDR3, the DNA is TGCGCCAGCAGCCAAGGACCGAGCTCCTACAATGAGCAGTTCTTC. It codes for CASSQGPSSYNEQFF.

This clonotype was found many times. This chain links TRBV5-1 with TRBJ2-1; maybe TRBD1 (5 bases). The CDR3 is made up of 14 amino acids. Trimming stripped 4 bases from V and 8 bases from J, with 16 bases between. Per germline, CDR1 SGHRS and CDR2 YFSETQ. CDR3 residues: CASSSPQGYYEQFF. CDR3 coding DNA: TGCGCCAGCAGCAGCCCCCAGGGTTACTATGAGCAGTTCTTC.

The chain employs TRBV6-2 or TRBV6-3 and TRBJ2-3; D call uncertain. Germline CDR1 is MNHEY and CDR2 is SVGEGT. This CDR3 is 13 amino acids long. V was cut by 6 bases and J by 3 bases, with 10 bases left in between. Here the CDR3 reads CASSPDETDTQYF. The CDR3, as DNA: TGTGCCAGCAGCCCCGACGAGACAGATACGCAGTATTTT.

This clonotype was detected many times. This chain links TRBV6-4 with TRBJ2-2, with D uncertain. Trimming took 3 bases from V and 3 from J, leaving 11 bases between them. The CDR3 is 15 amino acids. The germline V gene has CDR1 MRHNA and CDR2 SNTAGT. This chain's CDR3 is CASSESGYHTGELFF. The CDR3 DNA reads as TGTGCCAGCAGTGAATCAGGTTACCACACCGGGGAGCTGTTTTTT.

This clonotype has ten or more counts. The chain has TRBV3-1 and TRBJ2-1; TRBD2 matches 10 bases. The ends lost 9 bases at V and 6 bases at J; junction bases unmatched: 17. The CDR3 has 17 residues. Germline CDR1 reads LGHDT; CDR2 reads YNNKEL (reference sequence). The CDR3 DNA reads TGTGCCAGGGCAGCGGGGGGGCTCTATAATGTGAGCAATGAGCAGTTCTTC. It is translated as CARAAGGLYNVSNEQFF.

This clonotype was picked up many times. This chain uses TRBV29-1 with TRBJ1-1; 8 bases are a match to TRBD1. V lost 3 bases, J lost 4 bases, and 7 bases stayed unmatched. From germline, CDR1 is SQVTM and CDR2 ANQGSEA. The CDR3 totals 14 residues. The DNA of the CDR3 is TGCAGCGTTGATATGGGTCAGGGGGCCACTGAAGCTTTCTTT. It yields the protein CSVDMGQGATEAFF.

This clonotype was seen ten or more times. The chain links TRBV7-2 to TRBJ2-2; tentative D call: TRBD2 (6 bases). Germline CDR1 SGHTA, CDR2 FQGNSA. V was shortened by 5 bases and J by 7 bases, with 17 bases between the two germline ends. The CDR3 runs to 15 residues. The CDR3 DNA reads TGTGCCAGCAGCGGAGGAGGCGGGGTGATCGGGGAGCTGTTTTTT. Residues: CASSGGGGVIGELFF.

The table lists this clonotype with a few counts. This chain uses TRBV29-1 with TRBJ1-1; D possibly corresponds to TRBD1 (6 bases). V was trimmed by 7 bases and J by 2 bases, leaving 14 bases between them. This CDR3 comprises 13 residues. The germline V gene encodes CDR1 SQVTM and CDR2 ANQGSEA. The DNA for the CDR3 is TGCAGCGGGGCACAGGGTAGAAACACTGAAGCTTTCTTT. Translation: CSGAQGRNTEAFF.

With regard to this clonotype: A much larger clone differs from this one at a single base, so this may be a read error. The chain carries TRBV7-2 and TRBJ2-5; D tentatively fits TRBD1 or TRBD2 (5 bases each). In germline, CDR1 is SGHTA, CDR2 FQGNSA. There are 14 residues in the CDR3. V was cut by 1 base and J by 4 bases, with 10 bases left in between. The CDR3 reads CTSSLVPGLETQYF. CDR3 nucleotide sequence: TGTACCAGCAGCTTAGTCCCGGGGCTAGAGACCCAGTACTTC.

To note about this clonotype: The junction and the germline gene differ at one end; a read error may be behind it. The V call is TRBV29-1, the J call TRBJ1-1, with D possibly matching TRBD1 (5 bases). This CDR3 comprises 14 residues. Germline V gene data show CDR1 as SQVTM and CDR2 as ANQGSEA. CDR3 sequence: CCVGDRGGRTEAFF. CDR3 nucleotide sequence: TGCTGCGTTGGCGACCGGGGGGGGAGGACTGAAGCTTTCTTT.

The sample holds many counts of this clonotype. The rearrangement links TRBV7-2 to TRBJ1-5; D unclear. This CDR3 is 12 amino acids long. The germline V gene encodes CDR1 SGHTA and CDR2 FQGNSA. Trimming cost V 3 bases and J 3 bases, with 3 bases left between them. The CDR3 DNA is TGTGCCAGCAGCTTTGACAATCAGCCCCAGCATTTT. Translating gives CASSFDNQPQHF.

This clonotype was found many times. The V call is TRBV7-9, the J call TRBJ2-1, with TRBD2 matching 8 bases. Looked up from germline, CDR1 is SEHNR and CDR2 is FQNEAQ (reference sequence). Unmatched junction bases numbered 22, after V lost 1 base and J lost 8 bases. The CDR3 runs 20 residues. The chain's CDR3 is CASSLGFDIVAAGGRDEQFF. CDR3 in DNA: TGTGCCAGCAGCTTAGGATTTGATATAGTCGCGGCGGGAGGAAGGGATGAGCAGTTCTTC.

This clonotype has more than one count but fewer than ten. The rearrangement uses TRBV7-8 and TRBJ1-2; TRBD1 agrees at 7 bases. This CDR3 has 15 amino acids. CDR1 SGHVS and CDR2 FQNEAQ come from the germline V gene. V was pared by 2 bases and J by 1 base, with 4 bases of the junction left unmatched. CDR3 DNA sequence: TGTGCCAGCAGCTTAACGGACAGGCTTAACTATGGCTACACCTTC. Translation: CASSLTDRLNYGYTF.

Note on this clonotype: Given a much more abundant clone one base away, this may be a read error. The CDR3 nucleotides read TGTGCCAGCAGTCCAACCGGGACTAGCGGGGCCTACGAGCAGTTCTTC. This gives the protein CASSPTGTSGAYEQFF. The rearrangement joins TRBV12-3 or TRBV12-4 to TRBJ2-7; 13 bases are shared with TRBD2. The J call is uncertain, as TRBJ2-1 better fits the DNA end. The CDR3 sequence is 16 residues long.

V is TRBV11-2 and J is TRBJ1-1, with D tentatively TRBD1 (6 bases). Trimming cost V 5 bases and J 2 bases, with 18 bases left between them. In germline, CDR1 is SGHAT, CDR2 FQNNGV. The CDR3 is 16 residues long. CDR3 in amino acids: CASSVGGAEPNTEAFF. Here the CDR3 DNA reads TGTGCCAGCAGCGTAGGGGGTGCCGAACCAAACACTGAAGCTTTCTTT. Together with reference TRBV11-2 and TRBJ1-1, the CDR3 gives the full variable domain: EAGVAQSPRYKIIEKRQSVAFWCNPISGHATLYWYQQILGQGPKLLIQFQNNGVVDDSQLPKDRFSAERLKGVDSTLKIQPAKLEDSAVYLCASSVGGAEPNTEAFFGQGTRLTVV.

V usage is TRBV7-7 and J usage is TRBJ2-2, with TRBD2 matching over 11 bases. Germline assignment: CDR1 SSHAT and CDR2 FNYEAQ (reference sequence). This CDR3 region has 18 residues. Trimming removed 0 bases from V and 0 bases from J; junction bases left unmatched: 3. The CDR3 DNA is TGTGCCAGCAGCTTAGCGCTAGCGGGGGGCACGAACACCGGGGAGCTGTTTTTT. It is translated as CASSLALAGGTNTGELFF.

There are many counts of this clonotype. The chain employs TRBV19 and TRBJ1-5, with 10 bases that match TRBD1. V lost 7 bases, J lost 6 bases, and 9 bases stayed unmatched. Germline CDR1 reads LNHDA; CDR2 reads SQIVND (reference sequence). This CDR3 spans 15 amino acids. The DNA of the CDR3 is TGTGCCAGTACCGCCCGGGACAGGGGTTTTCAGCCCCAGCATTTT. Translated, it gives CASTARDRGFQPQHF.

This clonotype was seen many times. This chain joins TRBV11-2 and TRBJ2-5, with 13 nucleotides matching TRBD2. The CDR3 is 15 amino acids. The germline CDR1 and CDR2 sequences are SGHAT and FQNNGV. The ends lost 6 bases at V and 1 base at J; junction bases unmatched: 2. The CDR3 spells CASSWTSGGQETQYF. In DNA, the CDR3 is TGTGCCAGCAGTTGGACTAGCGGGGGCCAAGAGACCCAGTACTTC.

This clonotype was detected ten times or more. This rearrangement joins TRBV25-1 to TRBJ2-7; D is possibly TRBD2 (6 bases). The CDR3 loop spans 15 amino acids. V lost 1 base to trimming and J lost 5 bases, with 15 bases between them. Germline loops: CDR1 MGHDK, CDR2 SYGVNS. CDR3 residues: CASSESEGLSHEQYF. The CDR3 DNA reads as TGTGCCAGCAGTGAATCGGAGGGTTTGAGCCACGAGCAGTACTTC.

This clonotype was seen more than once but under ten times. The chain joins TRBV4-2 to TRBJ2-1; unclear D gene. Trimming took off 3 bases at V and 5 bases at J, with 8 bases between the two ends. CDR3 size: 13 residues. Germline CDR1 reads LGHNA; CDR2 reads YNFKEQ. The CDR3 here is CASSHGTDNEQFF. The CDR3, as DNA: TGTGCCAGCAGCCACGGAACTGACAATGAGCAGTTCTTC.

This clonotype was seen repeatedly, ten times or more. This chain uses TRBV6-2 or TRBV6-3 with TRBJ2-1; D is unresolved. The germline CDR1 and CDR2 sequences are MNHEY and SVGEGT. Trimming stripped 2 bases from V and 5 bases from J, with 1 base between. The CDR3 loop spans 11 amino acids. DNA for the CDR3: TGTGCCAGCAGTTACGACAATGAGCAGTTCTTC. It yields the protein CASSYDNEQFF.

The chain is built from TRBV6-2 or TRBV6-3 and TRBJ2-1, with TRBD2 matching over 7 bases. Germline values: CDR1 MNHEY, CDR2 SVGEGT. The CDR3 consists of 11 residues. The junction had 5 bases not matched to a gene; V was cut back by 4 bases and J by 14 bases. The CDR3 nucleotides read TGTGCCAGCAGTTCGGGGGGAGGGAAGTTCTTC. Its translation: CASSSGGGKFF.